These T cell receptor beta chains were read from a single sample in a study of blood T cell repertoires in COVID-19. Only in-frame clones appear in the TCRdb table, and some are missing; sequencing was by immunoSEQ multiplex PCR. Of a few hundred thousand clones in the sample, 75% to 85% were seen once. Sequencing input: peripheral blood. Receptors originate from a woman aged 40 to 55 who had recovered from COVID-19. Each CDR3 is given with its conserved first and last residue. Each record gives: J gene, V gene, D gene, clone size, CDR3 DNA, CDR3 protein. The D gene is left open where the match is weak. Rows may omit the clone size; those that give it use once, few, many or a size class.

>TRBJ1-6|TRBV12-3/TRBV12-4|NA|NA
TGTGCCAGCAGTTCCACAAATAATTCACCCCTCCACTTT
CASSSTNNSPLHF
>TRBJ2-2|TRBV7-9|TRBD1|NA
TGTGCCAGCAGCTTACCCTGGGACAGGGACACCGGGGAGCTGTTTTTT
CASSLPWDRDTGELFF
>TRBJ2-7|TRBV6-5|NA|NA
TGTGCCAGCAGCGGGGCGGGGCCTTCCTCCTACGAGCAGTACTTC
CASSGAGPSSYEQYF
>TRBJ1-4|TRBV5-1|TRBD1|NA
TGCGCCAGCAGTTATGCCGGGACAGGGGTTGAAAAACTGTTTTTT
CASSYAGTGVEKLFF
>TRBJ2-2|TRBV19|NA|NA
TGTGCCAGTAGTATATCAGGGTCCGGGGAGCTGTTTTTT
CASSISGSGELFF
>TRBJ2-2|TRBV5-1|NA|once
TGCGCCAGCAGCTTGGCTCCACAGATAACGAACACCGGGGAGCTGTTTTTT
CASSLAPQITNTGELFF
>TRBJ1-5|TRBV6-2/TRBV6-3|NA|NA
TGTGCCAGCAGTGGGGGGAGCAATCAGCCCCAGCATTTT
CASSGGSNQPQHF
>TRBJ2-5|TRBV6-1|TRBD2|NA
TGTGCCAGCAGTGAAGCTCCAGCGGGACTAGCGGGGGGGCCGGAGACCCAGTACTTC
CASSEAPAGLAGGPETQYF
>TRBJ2-1|TRBV7-2|NA|many
TGTGCCAGCAGCTTAGCCCCCTCGGGAGATTACAATGAGCAGTTCTTC
CASSLAPSGDYNEQFF
>TRBJ2-7|TRBV7-2|NA|NA
TGTGCCAGCAGCCCGCAGGGATCTTTCTCCTACGAGCAGTACTTC
CASSPQGSFSYEQYF
>TRBJ2-7|TRBV14|TRBD2|NA
TGTGCCAGCAGCCAATCGGGGGGGAGCTACGAGCAGTACTTC
CASSQSGGSYEQYF
>TRBJ1-1|TRBV11-2|NA|NA
TGTGCCAGCAGCCATAGAACGGGGGTGAACACTGAAGCTTTCTTT
CASSHRTGVNTEAFF
>TRBJ1-1|TRBV19|NA|few
TGTGCCAGTACAGAGAGACGCCCGCGGGACACTGAAGCTTTCTTT
CASTERRPRDTEAFF
>TRBJ1-2|TRBV5-1|TRBD1|NA
TGCGCCAGCAGCTTGGGACCGAGACAGGGGGCGGGTGGCTACACCTTC
CASSLGPRQGAGGYTF
>TRBJ1-2|TRBV7-9|TRBD1|NA
TGTGCCAGCAGCTTAGGGTTACGGGACAGGACCTCTAACTATGGCTACACCTTC
CASSLGLRDRTSNYGYTF
>TRBJ1-3|TRBV19|NA|NA
TGTGCCAGTAGTATAGGTACCGGGACTCACGGAAACACCATATATTTT
CASSIGTGTHGNTIYF
>TRBJ2-3|TRBV6-1|TRBD2|NA
TGTGCCAGCAGTGAACTAGCGGGGGGGCGTGATACGCAGTATTTT
CASSELAGGRDTQYF
>TRBJ2-7|TRBV27|TRBD2|NA
TGTGCCAGCAGGGGGAGGGTAAGCTCCTACGAGCAGTACTTC
CASRGRVSSYEQYF
>TRBJ1-2|TRBV6-5|TRBD1|NA
TGTGCCAGCAGTATACAGGGGTTCGAGGGCTACACCTTC
CASSIQGFEGYTF
>TRBJ1-2|TRBV6-5|NA|NA
TGTGCCAGCAGTTCTAGTAGCACACTTAACTATGGCTACACCTTC
CASSSSSTLNYGYTF
>TRBJ1-1|TRBV7-9|NA|NA
TGTGCCAGCAGCTTAACCGAGAAAGCTTTCTTT
CASSLTEKAFF
>TRBJ2-7|TRBV7-2|TRBD1|once
TGTGCCAGCAGGGGAGACAGGGGGGCGACCTACGAGCAGTACTTC
CASRGDRGATYEQYF
>TRBJ1-2|TRBV7-2|NA|NA
TGTGCCAGCAGCGAAATCCTAGGGGCAGGGATAAACTATGGCTACACCTTC
CASSEILGAGINYGYTF
>TRBJ1-2|TRBV7-2|NA|once
TGTGCCAGCAGCTTAGTGAGCCTCTCGAGTGGCTACACCTTC
CASSLVSLSSGYTF
>TRBJ1-2|TRBV5-1|NA|once
TGCGCCAGCAGCATGACAGGACGTGGCTACACCTTC
CASSMTGRGYTF
>TRBJ2-1|TRBV7-9|NA|NA
TGTGCCAGCAGCTTACTAGCGTCGCCGACCAATGAGCAGTTCTTC
CASSLLASPTNEQFF
>TRBJ1-5|TRBV5-5|TRBD1|NA
TGTGCCAGCAGCCCCGGGACAGGGCATCAGCCCCAGCATTTT
CASSPGTGHQPQHF
>TRBJ2-1|TRBV6-5|NA|NA
TGTGCCAGCAGCCCGGGCAGCGGGTTTGTTACTGAGCAGTTCTTC
CASSPGSGFVTEQFF
>TRBJ1-1|TRBV19|TRBD1|NA
TGTGCCAGTAGTAGACAGAACAGGGGGCCTGAAGCTTTCTTT
CASSRQNRGPEAFF
>TRBJ2-2|TRBV11-3|NA|NA
TGTGCCAGCAGCTATGATTCAGTGACCGGGGAGCTGTTTTTT
CASSYDSVTGELFF
>TRBJ2-7|TRBV5-1|NA|NA
TGCGCCAGCAGCTTGGACCTACTCATCCAGGACGAGCAGTACTTC
CASSLDLLIQDEQYF
>TRBJ2-7|TRBV5-1|TRBD1|NA
TGCGCCAGCAGCTCCGCCGACAGGGGTGAGCAGTACTTC
CASSSADRGEQYF
>TRBJ2-3|TRBV7-7|NA|NA
TGTGCTAGCAGCTTAATGGGGGGGGCGGGAGATACGCAGTATTTT
CASSLMGGAGDTQYF
>TRBJ1-2|TRBV5-6|NA|NA
TGTGCCAGCAGCGAAGGGGATGCCAGCTCTCACTATGGCTACACCTTC
CASSEGDASSHYGYTF
>TRBJ2-7|TRBV9|TRBD1|NA
TGTGCCAGCAGCGAGGGGGGACAGGGCTTGCACGAGCAGTACTTC
CASSEGGQGLHEQYF
>TRBJ1-2|TRBV7-9|NA|NA
TGTGCCAGCAGCTTAGAGCCTATCAGGGCAGCAGCCTATGGCTACACCTTC
CASSLEPIRAAAYGYTF
>TRBJ2-3|TRBV19|NA|NA
TGTGCCGGCCGGGACTCTTTCACAGATACGCAGTATTTT
CAGRDSFTDTQYF
>TRBJ1-2|TRBV6-2/TRBV6-3|NA|once
TGTGCCAGCAGATACCATGGACAGAGCTTTAACTATGGCTACACCTTC
CASRYHGQSFNYGYTF
>TRBJ2-5|TRBV7-3|TRBD2|NA
TGTGCCAGCAGCTTAGGGCTAGCGGGGGAGACCCAGTACTTC
CASSLGLAGETQYF
>TRBJ2-2|TRBV15|NA|NA
TGTGCCACCAGCAGAGGTTCGGGGGTGTCCGGGGAGCTGTTTTTT
CATSRGSGVSGELFF
>TRBJ1-2|TRBV7-2|TRBD1|NA
TGTGCCAGCACCCTAGACAGGGGGCGAGGCTACACCTTC
CASTLDRGRGYTF
>TRBJ2-2|TRBV29-1|TRBD1|NA
TGCAGCGTTGCCCATTACAGGGGGGCCGGGGAGCTGTTTTTT
CSVAHYRGAGELFF
>TRBJ2-7|TRBV29-1|NA|NA
TGCAGCGCTTCGGGGGACAGCTCCTACGAGCAGTACTTC
CSASGDSSYEQYF
>TRBJ1-1|TRBV19|TRBD1|NA
TGTGCCAGTAGCCCACAGGGGGCTGGTGAAGCTTTCTTT
CASSPQGAGEAFF
>TRBJ2-2|TRBV19|TRBD1|once
TGTGCCAGTAGGCCGGACAGGGGGCTAACCGGGGAGCTGTTTTTT
CASRPDRGLTGELFF
>TRBJ2-5|TRBV7-7|NA|NA
TGTGCTAGCAGCTTAAATATCGGGGGTGACTCTGAGACCCAGTACTTC
CASSLNIGGDSETQYF
>TRBJ2-2|TRBV5-1|NA|NA
TGCGCCAGCCAGAAGGACAGCTGGAACACCGGGGAGCTGTTTTTT
CASQKDSWNTGELFF
>TRBJ2-2|TRBV7-9|NA|once
TGTGCCAGCAGCTTAGCTGTTAGCGGAAACACCGGGGAGCTGTTTTTT
CASSLAVSGNTGELFF
>TRBJ2-1|TRBV4-3|NA|NA
TGCGCCAGCAGCCAAGACAGGAATTCCTACAATGAGCAGTTCTTC
CASSQDRNSYNEQFF
>TRBJ2-4|TRBV19|TRBD1|NA
TGTGCCAGTAGTAAGACAGGGGCCACGGAGAACATTCAGTACTTC
CASSKTGATENIQYF
>TRBJ2-4|TRBV2|TRBD1|NA
TGTGCCAGCAGTGAACGACAGGGAAGGGACATTCAGTACTTC
CASSERQGRDIQYF
>TRBJ2-1|TRBV5-6|TRBD2|NA
TGTGCCAGCAGCTCGGGACTAGCGGGGCGACCATCCTACAATGAGCAGTTCTTC
CASSSGLAGRPSYNEQFF
>TRBJ1-3|TRBV9|NA|NA
TGTGCCAGCAGCGTACTCCCAGTGATCTCTGGAAACACCATATATTTT
CASSVLPVISGNTIYF
>TRBJ1-1|TRBV9|NA|NA
TGTGCCAGCAGCGTAGACGGACTTCCCTTGTGGGGCACTGAAGCTTTCTTT
CASSVDGLPLWGTEAFF
>TRBJ2-3|TRBV19|NA|NA
TGTGCCAGCACCCGGGGGGCCCCACCTGAGGACACGCAGTATTTT
CASTRGAPPEDTQYF
>TRBJ1-5|TRBV5-4|NA|few
TGTGCCAGCAGCTTAGGCGGGACTGCTAGCAATCAGCCCCAGCATTTT
CASSLGGTASNQPQHF
>TRBJ2-7|TRBV7-2|TRBD2|NA
TGTGCCAGCAGCTTAGCTTCCGGGGGGGCCTACGAGCAGTACTTC
CASSLASGGAYEQYF